The 18 T cell receptor beta chains presented below share a single source sample, sequenced in a study of shared clonotypes between healthy human individuals. Profiling relied on immunoSEQ multiplex PCR, and the TCRdb table lists in-frame clones only, not all of them. The sample includes around 1.1 million clones, approximately 80% of them seen just once. The specimen sequenced was memory CD4+ T cells from PBMCs. The sample's subset: CD45RA-negative fraction. These receptors were taken from a man younger than 30 in good health. Some clones in this sample may be carry-over from other donors' samples.

This clone was found once. The chain employs TRBV28 and TRBJ1-1; TRBD1 matches at 8 bases. Germline loops: CDR1 MDHEN, CDR2 SYDVKM. The ends lost 6 bases at V and 8 bases at J; junction bases unmatched: 8. The CDR3 spans 13 residues. CDR3 nucleotide sequence: TGTGCCAGCAGCCGAAGACAGGGGATAGAAGCTTTCTTT. Protein sequence: CASSRRQGIEAFF.

This clone was detected many times. In nucleotides, the CDR3 is TGTGCCAGCAGTTATAACCCTCGGGGGTACCAAGAGACCCAGTACTTC. Encoded protein: CASSYNPRGYQETQYF. The chain recombines TRBV6-6 with TRBJ2-5; D might be TRBD2 (6 bases). Trimming cost V 3 bases and J 0 bases, with 14 bases left between them. Germline values: CDR1 MNHNY, CDR2 SVGAGI (reference sequence). This CDR3 has 16 amino acids.

The chain links TRBV7-9 to TRBJ1-1, with D perhaps matching TRBD1 (5 bases). The CDR3 is 15 residues long. V lost 2 bases and J 0 bases, leaving 10 bases between the germline ends. Germline-derived CDR1 and CDR2 are SEHNR and FQNEAQ (reference sequence). CDR3 region: CASSLLRDLNTEAFF. CDR3 bases: TGTGCCAGCAGCTTACTGCGGGACCTGAACACTGAAGCTTTCTTT.

This clone has only a few counts. The chain joins TRBV5-6 to TRBJ1-4; D unclear. From germline, CDR1 is SGHDT and CDR2 YYEEEE. This CDR3 is built from 14 residues. V lost 3 bases and J lost 8, with 14 bases in between. The CDR3 region is CASSSRHRREKLFF. The CDR3 DNA sequence: TGTGCCAGCAGCTCCCGACATAGGAGAGAAAAACTGTTTTTT.

The chain uses TRBV12-1 and TRBJ2-7; TRBD1 is the table's D call and was not checked against the DNA. TRBV12-1 is a recognized pseudogene. The CDR3 has 15 residues. The CDR3 nucleotides read TGTGCCAGCAGCTTTGAGACAGGAGAGGCCTACGAGCAGTACTTC. As protein: CASSFETGEAYEQYF.

The rearrangement uses TRBV18 and TRBJ2-7; no firm D call. With 4 bases removed from V and 0 bases from J, the gap between germline ends came to 10 bases. The CDR3 totals 14 residues. CDR1 and CDR2 (germline): KGHSH, LQKENI. CDR3 region: CASSQEKGSYEQYF. Written as DNA, the CDR3 is TGTGCCAGCTCACAGGAGAAAGGCTCCTACGAGCAGTACTTC.

This clone was observed many times. V usage is TRBV6-1 and J usage is TRBJ1-2, with D perhaps TRBD1 (5 bases). CDR3 size: 15 residues. The V gene's germline CDR1 is MNHNS and CDR2 SASEGT. Trimming removed 6 bases at V and 2 bases at J, with 16 bases between. The CDR3: CASSVRDGLNYGYTF. CDR3 bases: TGTGCCAGCAGCGTTAGGGACGGATTGAACTATGGCTACACCTTC.

V is TRBV28 and J is TRBJ1-2; tentatively, D is TRBD1 (5 bases). Germline V lookup: CDR1 MDHEN, CDR2 SYDVKM. The CDR3 spans 13 residues. V lost 3 bases to trimming and J lost 8 bases, with 13 bases between them. The CDR3 sequence is CASSLGRAGGYTF. The CDR3 DNA sequence: TGTGCCAGCAGTTTGGGCAGGGCTGGAGGCTACACCTTC.

A note on this clone: This sample also contains other DNA sequences that code for the same CDR3. The V and J genes are TRBV11-2 and TRBJ2-3; D remains unclear. This CDR3 spans 13 amino acids. The V gene lost 0 bases and the J gene lost 4 bases, with 5 bases spanning the gap. Per the germline V gene, CDR1 is SGHAT and CDR2 is FQNNGV. The DNA of the CDR3 is TGTGCCAGCAGCTTAGACTTGTCAGATACGCAGTATTTT. It encodes CASSLDLSDTQYF.

A few counts support this clone. The chain recombines TRBV11-2 with TRBJ2-1, with a possible D match to TRBD1 (7 bases). Trimming took 3 bases from V and 5 from J, leaving 23 bases between them. Germline V gene lookup returns CDR1 SGHAT and CDR2 FQNNGV. The CDR3 has 18 amino acids. The CDR3 is CASSFPLGGGPRNNEQFF. Written as DNA, the CDR3 is TGTGCCAGCAGCTTCCCCCTCGGAGGGGGCCCTCGGAACAATGAGCAGTTCTTC. The whole variable domain, filled in from reference TRBV11-2 and TRBJ2-1, reads EAGVAQSPRYKIIEKRQSVAFWCNPISGHATLYWYQQILGQGPKLLIQFQNNGVVDDSQLPKDRFSAERLKGVDSTLKIQPAKLEDSAVYLCASSFPLGGGPRNNEQFFGPGTRLTVL.

This clone was recorded only once. The chain recombines TRBV5-1 with TRBJ2-7; 9 bases line up with TRBD1. Germline V gene data show CDR1 as SGHRS and CDR2 as YFSETQ. The CDR3 loop spans 13 amino acids. Germline trimming cut 0 bases from V and 12 bases from J; bases unmatched to any gene: 7. The CDR3 reads CASSLGGQGGPYF. In nucleotides, the CDR3 is TGCGCCAGCAGCTTGGGGGGACAGGGAGGGCCGTACTTC. Complete variable domain (other parts from reference TRBV5-1 and TRBJ2-7): KAGVTQTPRYLIKTRGQQVTLSCSPISGHRSVSWYQQTPGQGLQFLFEYFSETQRNKGNFPGRFSGRQFSNSRSEMNVSTLELGDSALYLCASSLGGQGGPYFGPGTRLTVT.

The chain links TRBV14 to TRBJ1-2; D is uncertain. The CDR3 runs 16 residues. Germline values: CDR1 SGHDN, CDR2 FVKESK. The V end lost 3 bases, the J end lost 4 bases, and 18 bases lay between the germline ends. CDR3 DNA sequence: TGTGCCAGCAGCCAGAGTTTACCCTGGGCAGTCTATGGCTACACCTTC. Translating it yields CASSQSLPWAVYGYTF.

The genes are TRBV15 and TRBJ2-1, with a tentative D call TRBD1 (6 bases). Trimming removed 5 bases from V and 1 base from J, with 12 bases in between. The CDR3 sequence is 15 residues long. Germline assignment: CDR1 LNHNV and CDR2 YYDKDF (reference sequence). The CDR3 bases are TGTGCCACCAGCCCTTTTAGGGGGTCCTACAATGAGCAGTTCTTC. Translating it yields CATSPFRGSYNEQFF.

The rearrangement links TRBV7-9 to TRBJ2-1; 7 bases fit TRBD2. Germline CDR1 is SEHNR and CDR2 is FQNEAQ (reference sequence). V was pared by 6 bases and J by 8 bases, with 7 bases of the junction left unmatched. The CDR3 is made up of 13 amino acids. The CDR3 region has the DNA TGTGCCAGCAGTTCAGGGAGGGCCGATGAGCAGTTCTTC. Amino acids: CASSSGRADEQFF. The complete variable domain, with remaining parts taken from reference TRBV7-9 and TRBJ2-1, reads DTGVSQNPRHKITKRGQNVTFRCDPISEHNRLYWYRQTLGQGPEFLTYFQNEAQLEKSRLLSDRFSAERPKGSFSTLEIQRTEQGDSAMYLCASSSGRADEQFFGPGTRLTVL.

The V gene is TRBV5-1, the J gene TRBJ2-1; D is unclear. Germline V gene data show CDR1 as SGHRS and CDR2 as YFSETQ. This CDR3 comprises 12 residues. Deletions cut 0 bases from V and 10 bases from J, with 8 bases between. CDR3 region: CASSLARAEQFF. The DNA of the CDR3 is TGCGCCAGCAGCTTGGCCAGAGCGGAGCAGTTCTTC.

The chain links TRBV7-2 to TRBJ2-7, with 8 bases identical to TRBD2. Germline CDR1 and CDR2: SGHTA and FQGNSA. V dropped 1 base and J dropped 0; count of bases not matched to a gene: 11. The CDR3 length is 18 residues. As DNA, the CDR3 is TGTGCCAGCAGCTTAGTGGCCAGCGGGGGCGCTGACTCCTACGAGCAGTACTTC. Protein sequence: CASSLVASGGADSYEQYF.

This clone was seen only a few times. One junction end does not reproduce the germline sequence, and a read error may be involved. This rearrangement joins TRBV28 to TRBJ2-3, with TRBD1 as a possible D gene (5 bases). CDR3 size: 15 residues. Germline values: CDR1 MDHEN, CDR2 SYDVKM. Here the CDR3 reads CASSFGPTEPFVNGF. CDR3 sequence (DNA): TGTGCCAGCAGTTTTGGGCCGACAGAGCCATTCGTCAATGGTTTT. The full variable domain, rest sourced from reference TRBV28 and TRBJ2-3, is DVKVTQSSRYLVKRTGEKVFLECVQDMDHENMFWYRQDPGLGLRLIYFSYDVKMKEKGDIPEGYSVSREKKERFSLILESASTNQTSMYLCASSFGPTEPFVNGFGPGTRLTVL.

The chain has TRBV5-1 and TRBJ2-2; TRBD2 is a possible D gene (5 bases). Trimming stripped 5 bases from V and 3 bases from J, with 11 bases between. The length of the CDR3 is 14 residues. Germline V CDR1 and CDR2: SGHRS, YFSETQ. The CDR3 reads CASRYLADTGELFF. Here the CDR3 DNA reads TGCGCCAGCAGATACCTAGCAGACACCGGGGAGCTGTTTTTT. Full variable domain (rest looked up from reference TRBV5-1 and TRBJ2-2): KAGVTQTPRYLIKTRGQQVTLSCSPISGHRSVSWYQQTPGQGLQFLFEYFSETQRNKGNFPGRFSGRQFSNSRSEMNVSTLELGDSALYLCASRYLADTGELFFGEGSRLTVL.